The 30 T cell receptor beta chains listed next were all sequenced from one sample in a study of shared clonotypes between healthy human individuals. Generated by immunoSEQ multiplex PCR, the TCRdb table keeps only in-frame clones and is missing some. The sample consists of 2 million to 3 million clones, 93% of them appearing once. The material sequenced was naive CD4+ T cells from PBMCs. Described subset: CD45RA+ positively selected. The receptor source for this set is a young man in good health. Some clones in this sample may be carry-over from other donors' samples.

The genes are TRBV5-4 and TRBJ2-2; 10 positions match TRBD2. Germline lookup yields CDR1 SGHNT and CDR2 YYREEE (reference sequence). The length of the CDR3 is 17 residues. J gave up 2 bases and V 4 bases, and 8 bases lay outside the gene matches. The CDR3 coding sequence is TGTGCCAGCAGCGACCGCACTAGCGGGGCAAACACCGGGGAGCTGTTTTTT. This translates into CASSDRTSGANTGELFF.

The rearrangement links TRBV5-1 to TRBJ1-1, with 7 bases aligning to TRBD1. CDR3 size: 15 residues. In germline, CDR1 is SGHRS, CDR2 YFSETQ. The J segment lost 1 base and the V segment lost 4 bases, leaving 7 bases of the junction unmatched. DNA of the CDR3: TGCGCCAGCAGCCAGCTCAGGGACAGGAACACTGAAGCTTTCTTT. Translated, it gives CASSQLRDRNTEAFF.

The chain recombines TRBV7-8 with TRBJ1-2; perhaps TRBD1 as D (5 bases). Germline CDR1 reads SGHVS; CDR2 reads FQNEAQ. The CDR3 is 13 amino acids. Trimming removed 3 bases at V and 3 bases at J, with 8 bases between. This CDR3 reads CASSLGGHYGYTF. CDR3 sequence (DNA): TGTGCCAGCAGCTTGGGGGGTCACTATGGCTACACCTTC.

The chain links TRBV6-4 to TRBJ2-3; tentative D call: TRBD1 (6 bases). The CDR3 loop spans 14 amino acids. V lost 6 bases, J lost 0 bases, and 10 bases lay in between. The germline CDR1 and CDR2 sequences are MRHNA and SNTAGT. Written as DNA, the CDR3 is TGTGCCAGCAGCACAGGGTATAGCACAGATACGCAGTATTTT. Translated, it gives CASSTGYSTDTQYF.

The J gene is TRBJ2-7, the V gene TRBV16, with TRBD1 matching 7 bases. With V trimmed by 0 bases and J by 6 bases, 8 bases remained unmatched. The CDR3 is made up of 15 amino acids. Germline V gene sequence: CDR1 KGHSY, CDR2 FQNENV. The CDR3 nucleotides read TGTGCCAGCAGCCAATCAAGGCAGGGGGTCGGCGAGCAGTACTTC. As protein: CASSQSRQGVGEQYF.

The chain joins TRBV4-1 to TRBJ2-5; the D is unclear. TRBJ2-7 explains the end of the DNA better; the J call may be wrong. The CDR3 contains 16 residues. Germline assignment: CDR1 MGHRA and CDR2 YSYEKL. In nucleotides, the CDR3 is TGCGCCAGCAGCCAAGGGTGGGTCAGCGCTTTGTTCGAGCAGTACTTC. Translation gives CASSQGWVSALFEQYF.

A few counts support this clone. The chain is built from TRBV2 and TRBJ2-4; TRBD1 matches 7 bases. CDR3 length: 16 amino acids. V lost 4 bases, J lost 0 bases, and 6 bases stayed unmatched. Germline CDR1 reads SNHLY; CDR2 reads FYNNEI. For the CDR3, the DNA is TGTGCCAGCAGTGTCAGACAGGGCCTAGCCAAAAACATTCAGTACTTC. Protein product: CASSVRQGLAKNIQYF.

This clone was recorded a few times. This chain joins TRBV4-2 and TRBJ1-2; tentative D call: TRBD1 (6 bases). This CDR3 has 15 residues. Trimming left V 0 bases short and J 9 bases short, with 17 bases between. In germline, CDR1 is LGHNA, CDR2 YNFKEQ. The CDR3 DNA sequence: TGTGCCAGCAGCCAAGAAGGTTCAGGGGAACGAAGCTACACCTTC. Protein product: CASSQEGSGERSYTF.

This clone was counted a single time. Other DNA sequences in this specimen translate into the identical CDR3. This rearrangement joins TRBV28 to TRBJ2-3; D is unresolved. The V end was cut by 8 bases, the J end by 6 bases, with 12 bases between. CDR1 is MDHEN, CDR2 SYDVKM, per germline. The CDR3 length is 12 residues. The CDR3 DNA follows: TGTGCCAGCTCGTCCAGCAGGGATACGCAGTATTTT. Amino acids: CASSSSRDTQYF. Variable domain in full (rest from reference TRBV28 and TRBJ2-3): DVKVTQSSRYLVKRTGEKVFLECVQDMDHENMFWYRQDPGLGLRLIYFSYDVKMKEKGDIPEGYSVSREKKERFSLILESASTNQTSMYLCASSSSRDTQYFGPGTRLTVL.

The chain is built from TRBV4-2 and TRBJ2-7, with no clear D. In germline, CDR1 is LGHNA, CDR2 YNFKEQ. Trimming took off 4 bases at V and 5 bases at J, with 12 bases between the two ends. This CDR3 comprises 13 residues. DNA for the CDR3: TGTGCCAGCAGCCCACCGCTAAGTAACGAGCAGTACTTC. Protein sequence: CASSPPLSNEQYF.

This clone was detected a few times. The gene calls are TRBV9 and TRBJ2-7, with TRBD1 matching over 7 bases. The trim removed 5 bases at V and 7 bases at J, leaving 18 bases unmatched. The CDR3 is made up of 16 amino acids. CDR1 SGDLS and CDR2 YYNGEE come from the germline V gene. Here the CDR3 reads CASSVDRASQMGEQYF. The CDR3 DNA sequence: TGTGCCAGCAGTGTTGACAGGGCTTCCCAAATGGGGGAGCAGTACTTC.

The CDR3 DNA sequence: TGTGCCAGCAGTTCCTTTCAGGGCGCGGGGGAGACCCAGTACTTC. Translated: CASSSFQGAGETQYF. The V call is TRBV28, the J call TRBJ2-5; TRBD2 might be the D (6 bases). V dropped 4 bases and J dropped 5 bases, with 17 bases sitting between them. Per the germline V gene, CDR1 is MDHEN and CDR2 is SYDVKM. This CDR3 spans 15 amino acids. The full variable domain, its missing parts supplied by reference TRBV28 and TRBJ2-5, is DVKVTQSSRYLVKRTGEKVFLECVQDMDHENMFWYRQDPGLGLRLIYFSYDVKMKEKGDIPEGYSVSREKKERFSLILESASTNQTSMYLCASSSFQGAGETQYFGPGTRLLVL.

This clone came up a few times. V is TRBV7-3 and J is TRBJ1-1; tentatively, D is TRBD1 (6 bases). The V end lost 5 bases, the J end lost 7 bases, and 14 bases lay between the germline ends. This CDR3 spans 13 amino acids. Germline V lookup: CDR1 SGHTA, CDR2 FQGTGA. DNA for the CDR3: TGTGCCAGCAGCCCCGGGGGCGGGGGTGAAGCTTTCTTT. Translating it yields CASSPGGGGEAFF. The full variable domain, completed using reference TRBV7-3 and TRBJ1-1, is GAGVSQTPSNKVTEKGKYVELRCDPISGHTALYWYRQSLGQGPEFLIYFQGTGAADDSGLPNDRFFAVRPEGSVSTLKIQRTERGDSAVYLCASSPGGGGEAFFGQGTRLTVV.

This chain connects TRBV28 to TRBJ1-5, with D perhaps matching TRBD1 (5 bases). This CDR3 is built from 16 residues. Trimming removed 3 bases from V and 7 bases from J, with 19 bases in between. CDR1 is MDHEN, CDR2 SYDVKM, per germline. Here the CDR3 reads CASSFDPGRGEQPQHF. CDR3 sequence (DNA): TGTGCCAGCAGTTTCGACCCCGGGAGGGGAGAACAGCCCCAGCATTTT. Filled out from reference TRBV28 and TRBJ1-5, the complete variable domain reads DVKVTQSSRYLVKRTGEKVFLECVQDMDHENMFWYRQDPGLGLRLIYFSYDVKMKEKGDIPEGYSVSREKKERFSLILESASTNQTSMYLCASSFDPGRGEQPQHFGDGTRLSIL.

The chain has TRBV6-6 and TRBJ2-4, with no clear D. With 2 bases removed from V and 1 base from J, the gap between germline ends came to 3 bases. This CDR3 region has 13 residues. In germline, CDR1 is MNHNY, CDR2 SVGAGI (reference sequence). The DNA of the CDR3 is TGTGCCAGCAGTTACAGGGCCAAAAACATTCAGTACTTC. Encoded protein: CASSYRAKNIQYF.

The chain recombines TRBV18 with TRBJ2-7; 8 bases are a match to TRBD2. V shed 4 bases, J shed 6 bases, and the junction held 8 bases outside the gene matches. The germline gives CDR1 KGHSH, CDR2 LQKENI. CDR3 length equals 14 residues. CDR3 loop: CASSLAGGTGEQYF. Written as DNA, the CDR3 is TGTGCCAGCTCACTGGCGGGAGGTACGGGCGAGCAGTACTTC.

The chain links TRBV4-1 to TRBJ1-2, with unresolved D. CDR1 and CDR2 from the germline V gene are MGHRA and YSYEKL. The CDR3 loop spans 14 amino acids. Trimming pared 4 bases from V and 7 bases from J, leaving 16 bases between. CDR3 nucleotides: TGCGCCAGCAGCCCCGGGGTTTTGGTAATTGGCTACACCTTC. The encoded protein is CASSPGVLVIGYTF.

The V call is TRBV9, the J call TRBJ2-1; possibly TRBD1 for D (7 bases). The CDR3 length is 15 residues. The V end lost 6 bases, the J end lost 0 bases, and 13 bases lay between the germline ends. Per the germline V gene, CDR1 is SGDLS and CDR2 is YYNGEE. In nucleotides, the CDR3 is TGTGCCAGCACGTCAGGGGGGAGCTCCTACAATGAGCAGTTCTTC. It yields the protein CASTSGGSSYNEQFF.

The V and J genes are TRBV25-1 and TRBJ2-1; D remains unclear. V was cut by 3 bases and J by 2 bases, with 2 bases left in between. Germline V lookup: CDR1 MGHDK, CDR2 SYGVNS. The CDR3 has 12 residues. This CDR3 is CASSDTYNEQFF. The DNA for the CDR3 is TGTGCCAGCAGTGACACCTACAATGAGCAGTTCTTC. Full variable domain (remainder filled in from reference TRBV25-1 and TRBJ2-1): EADIYQTPRYLVIGTGKKITLECSQTMGHDKMYWYQQDPGMELHLIHYSYGVNSTEKGDLSSESTVSRIRTEHFPLTLESARPSHTSQYLCASSDTYNEQFFGPGTRLTVL.

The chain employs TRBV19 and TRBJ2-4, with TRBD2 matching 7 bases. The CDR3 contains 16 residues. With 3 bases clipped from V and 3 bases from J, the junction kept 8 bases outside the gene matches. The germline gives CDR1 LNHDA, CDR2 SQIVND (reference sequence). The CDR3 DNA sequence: TGTGCCAGTAGTATTCTGGAGGGGAGGGGCAAAAACATTCAGTACTTC. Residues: CASSILEGRGKNIQYF.

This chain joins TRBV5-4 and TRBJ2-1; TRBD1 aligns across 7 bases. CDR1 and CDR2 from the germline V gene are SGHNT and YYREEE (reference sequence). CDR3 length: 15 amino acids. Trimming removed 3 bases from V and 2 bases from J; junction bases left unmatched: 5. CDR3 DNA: TGTGCCAGCAGCTCGGGACAGAAAACCTACAATGAGCAGTTCTTC. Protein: CASSSGQKTYNEQFF.

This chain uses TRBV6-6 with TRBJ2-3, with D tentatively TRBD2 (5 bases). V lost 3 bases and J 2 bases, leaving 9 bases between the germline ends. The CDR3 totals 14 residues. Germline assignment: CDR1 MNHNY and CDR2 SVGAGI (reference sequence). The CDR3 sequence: CASSYAGLTDTQYF. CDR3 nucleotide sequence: TGTGCCAGCAGTTATGCGGGTCTCACAGATACGCAGTATTTT.

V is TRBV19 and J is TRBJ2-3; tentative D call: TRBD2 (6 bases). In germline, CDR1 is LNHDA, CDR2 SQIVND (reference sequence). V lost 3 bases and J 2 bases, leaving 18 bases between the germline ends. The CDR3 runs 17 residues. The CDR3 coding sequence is TGTGCCAGTAGTATGGGTTCTAGCGCCCTTGCCACAGATACGCAGTATTTT. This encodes CASSMGSSALATDTQYF.

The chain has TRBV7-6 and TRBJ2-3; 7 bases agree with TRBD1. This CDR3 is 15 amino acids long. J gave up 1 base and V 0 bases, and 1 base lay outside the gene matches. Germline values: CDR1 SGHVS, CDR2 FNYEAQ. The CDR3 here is CASSLAGTGTDTQYF. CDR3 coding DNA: TGTGCCAGCAGCTTAGCGGGGACAGGCACAGATACGCAGTATTTT.

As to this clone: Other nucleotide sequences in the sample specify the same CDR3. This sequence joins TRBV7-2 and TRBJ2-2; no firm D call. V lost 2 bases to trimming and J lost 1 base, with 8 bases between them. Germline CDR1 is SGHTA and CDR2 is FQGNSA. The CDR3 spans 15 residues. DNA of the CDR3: TGTGCCAGCAGCTTAAGGTGGGGGAACACCGGGGAGCTGTTTTTT. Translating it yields CASSLRWGNTGELFF.

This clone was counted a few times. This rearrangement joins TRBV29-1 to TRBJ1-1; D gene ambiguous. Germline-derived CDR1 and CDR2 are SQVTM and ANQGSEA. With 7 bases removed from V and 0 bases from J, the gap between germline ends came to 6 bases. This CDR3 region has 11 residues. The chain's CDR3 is CSAVLNTEAFF. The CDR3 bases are TGCAGCGCCGTTCTGAACACTGAAGCTTTCTTT.

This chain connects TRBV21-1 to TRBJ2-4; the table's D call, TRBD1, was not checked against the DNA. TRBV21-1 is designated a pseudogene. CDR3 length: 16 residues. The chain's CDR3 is CASSPGFGPAKNIQYF. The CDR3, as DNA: TGTGCCAGCAGCCCAGGGTTTGGCCCAGCCAAAAACATTCAGTACTTC.

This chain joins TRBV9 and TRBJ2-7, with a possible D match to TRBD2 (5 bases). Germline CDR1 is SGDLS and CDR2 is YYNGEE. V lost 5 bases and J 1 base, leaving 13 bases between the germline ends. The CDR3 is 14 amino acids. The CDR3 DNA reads TGTGCCAGCAGGGCGACGGAGGATTCCTACGAGCAGTACTTC. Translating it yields CASRATEDSYEQYF.

CDR3 DNA sequence: TGTGCCAGCTCCCTGGGGGGGGCCTTAGGGACTGAAGCTTTCTTT. Its protein product is CASSLGGALGTEAFF. V and J are TRBV28 and TRBJ1-1; tentative D call: TRBD1 (6 bases). The germline gives CDR1 MDHEN, CDR2 SYDVKM. The CDR3 contains 15 residues. The germline V and J ends were trimmed by 8 bases and 5 bases, with 21 bases remaining between them.

The CDR3 DNA reads as TGTGCCAGCTCACCTACCCGGGACAGGGACTACGAGCAGTACTTC. Its translation: CASSPTRDRDYEQYF. The V and J genes are TRBV18 and TRBJ2-7; TRBD1 agrees at 9 bases. Unmatched junction bases numbered 6, after V lost 3 bases and J lost 3 bases. CDR3 size: 15 residues. CDR1 and CDR2 from the germline V gene are KGHSH and LQKENI.